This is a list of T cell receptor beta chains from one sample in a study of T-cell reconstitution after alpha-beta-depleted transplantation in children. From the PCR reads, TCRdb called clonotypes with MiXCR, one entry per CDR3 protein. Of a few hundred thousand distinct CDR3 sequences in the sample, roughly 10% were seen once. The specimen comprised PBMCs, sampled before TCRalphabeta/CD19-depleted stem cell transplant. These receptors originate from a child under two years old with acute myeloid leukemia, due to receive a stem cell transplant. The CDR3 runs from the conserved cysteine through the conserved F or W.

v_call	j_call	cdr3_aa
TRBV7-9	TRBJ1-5	CASSSGQGGQPQHF
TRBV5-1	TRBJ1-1	CASSLQPLGAEAFF
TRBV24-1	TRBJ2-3	CATSEGLAGVVGADTQYF
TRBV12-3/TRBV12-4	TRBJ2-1	CASSPSRGSYNEQFF
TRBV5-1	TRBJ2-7	CASSYEVGLVYEQYF
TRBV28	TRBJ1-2	CASRRYYGYTF
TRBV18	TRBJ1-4	CASSPGTGRSEKLFF
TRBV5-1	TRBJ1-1	CASSLEGDRPNTEAFF
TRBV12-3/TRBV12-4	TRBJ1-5	CASSSGTGGFLPQHF
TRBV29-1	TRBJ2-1	CSVGPPRNNEQFF